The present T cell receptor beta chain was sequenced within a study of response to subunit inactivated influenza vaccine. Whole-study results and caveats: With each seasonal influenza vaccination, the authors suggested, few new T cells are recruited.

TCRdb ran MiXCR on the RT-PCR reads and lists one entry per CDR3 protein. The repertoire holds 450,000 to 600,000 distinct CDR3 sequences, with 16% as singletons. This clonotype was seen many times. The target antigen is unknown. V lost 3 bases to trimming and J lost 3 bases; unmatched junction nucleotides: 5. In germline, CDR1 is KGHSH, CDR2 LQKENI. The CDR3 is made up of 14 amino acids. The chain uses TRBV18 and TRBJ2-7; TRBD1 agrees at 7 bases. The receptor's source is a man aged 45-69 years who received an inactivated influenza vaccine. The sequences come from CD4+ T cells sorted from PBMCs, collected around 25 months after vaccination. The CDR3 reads CASSPATGNYEQYF. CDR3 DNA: TGTGCCAGCTCACCCGCGACAGGGAACTACGAGCAGTACTTC.